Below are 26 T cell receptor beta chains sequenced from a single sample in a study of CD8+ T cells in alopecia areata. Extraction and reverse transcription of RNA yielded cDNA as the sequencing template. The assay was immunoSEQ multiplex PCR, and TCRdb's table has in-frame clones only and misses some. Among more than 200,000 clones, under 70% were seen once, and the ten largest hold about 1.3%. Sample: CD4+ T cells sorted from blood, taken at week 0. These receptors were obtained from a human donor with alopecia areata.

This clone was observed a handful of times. CDR3 DNA: TGTGCCAGCAGCGTAGGGGCAGTTCGAAATGAAAAACTGTTTTTT. It codes for CASSVGAVRNEKLFF. The chain carries TRBV9 and TRBJ1-4; D is uncertain. The CDR3 contains 15 residues. CDR1 SGDLS and CDR2 YYNGEE come from the germline V gene. Trimming left V 0 bases short and J 5 bases short, with 11 bases between.

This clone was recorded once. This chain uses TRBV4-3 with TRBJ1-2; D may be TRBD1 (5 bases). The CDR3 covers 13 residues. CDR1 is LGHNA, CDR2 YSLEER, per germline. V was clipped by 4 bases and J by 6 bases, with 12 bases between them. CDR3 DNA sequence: TGCGCCAGCAGCCCCCTGGTGGGGGATGGCTACACCTTC. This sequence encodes CASSPLVGDGYTF.

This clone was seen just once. The CDR3 DNA is TGTGCCACCAGCAGGGAGGGACCTCGGACGCAGTATTTT. This codes for CATSREGPRTQYF. This chain uses TRBV15 with TRBJ2-3; tentatively, D is TRBD2 (6 bases). The CDR3 totals 13 residues. CDR1 and CDR2 from the germline V gene are LNHNV and YYDKDF (reference sequence). V lost 3 bases, J lost 9 bases, and 13 bases lay in between.

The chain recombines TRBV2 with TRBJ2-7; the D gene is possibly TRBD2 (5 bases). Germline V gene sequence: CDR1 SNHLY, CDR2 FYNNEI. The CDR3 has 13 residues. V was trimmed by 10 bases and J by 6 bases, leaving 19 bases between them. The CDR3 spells CATQGLNPLEQYF. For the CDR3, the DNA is TGTGCCACCCAAGGACTCAATCCACTCGAGCAGTACTTC.

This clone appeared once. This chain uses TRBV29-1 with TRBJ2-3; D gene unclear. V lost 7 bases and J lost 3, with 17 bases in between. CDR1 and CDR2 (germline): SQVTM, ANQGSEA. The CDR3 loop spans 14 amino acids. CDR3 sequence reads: CSALGSGSTDTQYF. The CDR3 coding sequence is TGCAGCGCCCTCGGGTCCGGCTCAACAGATACGCAGTATTTT.

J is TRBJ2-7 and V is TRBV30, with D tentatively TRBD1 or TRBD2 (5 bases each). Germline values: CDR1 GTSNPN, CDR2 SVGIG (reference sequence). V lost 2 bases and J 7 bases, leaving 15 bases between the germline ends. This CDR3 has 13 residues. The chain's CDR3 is CAWSRGREMEQYF. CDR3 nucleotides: TGTGCCTGGAGTCGGGGCAGAGAAATGGAGCAGTACTTC.

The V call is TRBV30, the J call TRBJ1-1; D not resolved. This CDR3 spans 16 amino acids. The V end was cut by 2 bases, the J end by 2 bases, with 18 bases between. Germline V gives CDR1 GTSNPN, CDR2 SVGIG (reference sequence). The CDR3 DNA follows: TGTGCCTGGAGTCAAGATCGGACGGGTGTTAACACTGAAGCTTTCTTT. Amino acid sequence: CAWSQDRTGVNTEAFF.

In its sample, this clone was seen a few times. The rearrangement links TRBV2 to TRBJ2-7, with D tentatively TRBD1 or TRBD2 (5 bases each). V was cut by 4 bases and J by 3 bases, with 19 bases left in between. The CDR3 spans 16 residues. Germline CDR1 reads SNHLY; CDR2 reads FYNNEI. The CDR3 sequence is CASSGSGTRLGYEQYF. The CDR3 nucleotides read TGTGCCAGCAGTGGATCCGGGACCCGATTGGGCTACGAGCAGTACTTC.

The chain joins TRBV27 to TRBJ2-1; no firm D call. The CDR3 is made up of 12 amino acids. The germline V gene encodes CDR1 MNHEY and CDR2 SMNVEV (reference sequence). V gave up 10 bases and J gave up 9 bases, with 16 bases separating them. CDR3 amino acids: CATNSGPGEQFF. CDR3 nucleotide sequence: TGTGCCACCAACAGTGGGCCTGGTGAGCAGTTCTTC.

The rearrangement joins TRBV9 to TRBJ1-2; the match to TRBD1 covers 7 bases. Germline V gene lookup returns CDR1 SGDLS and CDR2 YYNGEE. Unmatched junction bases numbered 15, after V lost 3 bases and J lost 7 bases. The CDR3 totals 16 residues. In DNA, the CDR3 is TGTGCCAGCAGCGGGGGGACAGTACGAGTAGTCTCTGGCTACACCTTC. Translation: CASSGGTVRVVSGYTF.

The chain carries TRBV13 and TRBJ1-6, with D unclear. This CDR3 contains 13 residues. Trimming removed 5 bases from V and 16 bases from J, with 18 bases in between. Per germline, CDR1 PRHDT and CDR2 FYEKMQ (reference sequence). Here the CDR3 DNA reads TGTGCCAGCAGCCCAAGCCCGGACCGAGGACTCCACTTT. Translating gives CASSPSPDRGLHF.

This CDR3 is CASSPRWATDREGHQETQYF. As DNA, the CDR3 is TGCGCCAGCAGCCCAAGATGGGCCACTGACAGGGAAGGGCATCAAGAGACCCAGTACTTC. This chain joins TRBV5-1 and TRBJ2-5; 7 bases are shared with TRBD1. V gave up 4 bases and J gave up 2 bases; unmatched junction bases: 23. Per germline, CDR1 SGHRS and CDR2 YFSETQ. There are 20 residues in the CDR3.

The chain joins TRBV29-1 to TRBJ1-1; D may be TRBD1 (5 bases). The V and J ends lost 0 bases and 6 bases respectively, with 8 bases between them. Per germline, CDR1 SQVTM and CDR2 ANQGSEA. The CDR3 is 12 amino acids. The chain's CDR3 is CSVEEGLPEAFF. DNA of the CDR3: TGCAGCGTTGAAGAGGGGCTTCCTGAAGCTTTCTTT.

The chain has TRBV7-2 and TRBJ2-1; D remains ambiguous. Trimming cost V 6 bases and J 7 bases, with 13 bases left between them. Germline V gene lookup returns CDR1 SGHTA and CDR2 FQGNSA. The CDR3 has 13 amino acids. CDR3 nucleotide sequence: TGTGCCAGCAGTCATTGGTCCCCGAATGAGCAGTTCTTC. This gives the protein CASSHWSPNEQFF.

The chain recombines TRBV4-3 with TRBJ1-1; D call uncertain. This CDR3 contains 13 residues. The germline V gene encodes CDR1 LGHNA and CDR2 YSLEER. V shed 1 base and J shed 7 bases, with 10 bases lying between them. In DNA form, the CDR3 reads TGCGCCAGCAGCCAAGGGGGAGAACTTGAAGCTTTCTTT. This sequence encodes CASSQGGELEAFF.

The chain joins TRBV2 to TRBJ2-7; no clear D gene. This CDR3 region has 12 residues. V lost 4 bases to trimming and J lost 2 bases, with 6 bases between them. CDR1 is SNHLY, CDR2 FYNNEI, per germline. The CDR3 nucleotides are TGTGCCAGCAGTGGGACCGCCTACGAGCAGTACTTC. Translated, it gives CASSGTAYEQYF.

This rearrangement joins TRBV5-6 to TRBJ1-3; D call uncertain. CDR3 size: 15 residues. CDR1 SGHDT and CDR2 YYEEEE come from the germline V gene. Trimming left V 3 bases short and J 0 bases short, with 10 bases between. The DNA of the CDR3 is TGTGCCAGCAGCTCGGACGGAAACTCTGGAAACACCATATATTTT. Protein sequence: CASSSDGNSGNTIYF.

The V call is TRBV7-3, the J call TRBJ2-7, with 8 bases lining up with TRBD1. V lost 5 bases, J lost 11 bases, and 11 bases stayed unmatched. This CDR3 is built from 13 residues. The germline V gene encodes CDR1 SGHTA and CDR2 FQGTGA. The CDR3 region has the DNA TGTGCCAGCAGCCAAGACCCAGGGGGCGCAAAGTACTTC. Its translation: CASSQDPGGAKYF.

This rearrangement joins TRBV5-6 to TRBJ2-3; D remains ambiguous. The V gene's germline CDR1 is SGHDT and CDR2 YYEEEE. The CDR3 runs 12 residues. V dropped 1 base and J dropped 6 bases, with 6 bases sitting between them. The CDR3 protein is CASSLSGDTQYF. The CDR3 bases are TGTGCCAGCAGCTTGAGTGGGGATACGCAGTATTTT. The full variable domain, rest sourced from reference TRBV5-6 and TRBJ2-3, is DAGVTQSPTHLIKTRGQQVTLRCSPKSGHDTVSWYQQALGQGPQFIFQYYEEEERQRGNFPDRFSGHQFPNYSSELNVNALLLGDSALYLCASSLSGDTQYFGPGTRLTVL.

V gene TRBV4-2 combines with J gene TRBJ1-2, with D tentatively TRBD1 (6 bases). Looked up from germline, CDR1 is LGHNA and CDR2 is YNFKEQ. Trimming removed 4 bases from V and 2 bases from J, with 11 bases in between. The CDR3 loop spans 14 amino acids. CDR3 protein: CASSPGQTNYGYTF. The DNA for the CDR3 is TGTGCCAGCAGCCCCGGACAGACCAACTATGGCTACACCTTC.

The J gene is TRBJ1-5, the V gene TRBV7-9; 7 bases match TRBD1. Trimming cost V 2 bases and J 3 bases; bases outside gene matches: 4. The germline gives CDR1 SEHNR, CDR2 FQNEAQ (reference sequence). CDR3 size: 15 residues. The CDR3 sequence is CASSLPGGNNQPQHF. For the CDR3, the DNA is TGTGCCAGCAGCTTACCAGGGGGTAACAATCAGCCCCAGCATTTT. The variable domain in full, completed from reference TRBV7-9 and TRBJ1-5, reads DTGVSQNPRHKITKRGQNVTFRCDPISEHNRLYWYRQTLGQGPEFLTYFQNEAQLEKSRLLSDRFSAERPKGSFSTLEIQRTEQGDSAMYLCASSLPGGNNQPQHFGDGTRLSIL.

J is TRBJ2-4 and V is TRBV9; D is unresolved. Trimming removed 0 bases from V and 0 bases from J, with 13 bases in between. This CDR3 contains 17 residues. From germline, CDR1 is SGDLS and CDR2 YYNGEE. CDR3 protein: CASSVDPGTQAKNIQYF. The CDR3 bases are TGTGCCAGCAGCGTAGATCCCGGCACCCAAGCCAAAAACATTCAGTACTTC. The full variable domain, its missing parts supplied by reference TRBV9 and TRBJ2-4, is DSGVTQTPKHLITATGQRVTLRCSPRSGDLSVYWYQQSLDQGLQFLIQYYNGEERAKGNILERFSAQQFPDLHSELNLSSLELGDSALYFCASSVDPGTQAKNIQYFGAGTRLSVL.

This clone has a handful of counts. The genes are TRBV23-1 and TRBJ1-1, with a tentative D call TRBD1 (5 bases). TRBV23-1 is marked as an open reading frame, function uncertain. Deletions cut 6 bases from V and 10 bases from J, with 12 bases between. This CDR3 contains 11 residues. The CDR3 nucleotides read TGCGCCAGCAGAAGCGGGGGGGGAGCTTTCTTT. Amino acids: CASRSGGGAFF.

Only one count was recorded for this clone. Here the CDR3 reads CASSYARVSSYEQYF. The CDR3 DNA follows: TGCGCCAGCAGTTACGCTCGGGTGTCTTCCTACGAGCAGTACTTC. The rearrangement uses TRBV10-2 and TRBJ2-7, with D unclear. This CDR3 comprises 15 residues. The germline V gene has CDR1 WSHSY and CDR2 SAAADI. V lost 5 bases to trimming and J lost 1 base, with 15 bases between them.

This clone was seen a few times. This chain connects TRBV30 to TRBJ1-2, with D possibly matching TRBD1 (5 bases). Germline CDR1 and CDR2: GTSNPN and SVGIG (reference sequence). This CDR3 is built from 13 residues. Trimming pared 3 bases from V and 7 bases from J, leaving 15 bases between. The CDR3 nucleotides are TGTGCCTGGAGCAAACAGGACTTCGGTGGCTACACCTTC. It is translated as CAWSKQDFGGYTF. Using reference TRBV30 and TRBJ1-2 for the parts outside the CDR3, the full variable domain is SQTIHQWPATLVQPVGSPLSLECTVEGTSNPNLYWYRQAAGRGLQLLFYSVGIGQISSEVPQNLSASRPQDRQFILSSKKLLLSDSGFYLCAWSKQDFGGYTFGSGTRLTVV.

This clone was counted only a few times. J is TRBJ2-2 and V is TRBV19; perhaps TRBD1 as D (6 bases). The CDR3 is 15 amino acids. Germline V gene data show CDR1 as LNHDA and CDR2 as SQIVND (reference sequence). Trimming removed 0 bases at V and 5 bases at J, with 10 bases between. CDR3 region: CASSIEPGATGELFF. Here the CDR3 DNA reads TGTGCCAGTAGTATAGAACCAGGGGCGACCGGGGAGCTGTTTTTT. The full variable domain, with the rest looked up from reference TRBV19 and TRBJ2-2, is DGGITQSPKYLFRKEGQNVTLSCEQNLNHDAMYWYRQDPGQGLRLIYYSQIVNDFQKGDIAEGYSVSREKKESFPLTVTSAQKNPTAFYLCASSIEPGATGELFFGEGSRLTVL.